Shown below are 14 T cell receptor beta chains from a single sample sequenced in a study of shared clonotypes between healthy human individuals. CD45RO negativity and positive selection for CCR7 defined naive CD8 cells, a population that excluded terminally differentiated effector memory CD45RA+ cells. Repertoires were generated with immunoSEQ multiplex PCR, while TCRdb's copy carries only in-frame clones and drops some. The sample includes about 700,000 clones, roughly nine tenths seen only once; the top ten take more than 20%. The sample was naive CD8+ T cells sorted from blood. The source is a young man in good health.

This chain uses TRBV27 with TRBJ2-1, with 9 bases lining up with TRBD1. This CDR3 has 15 amino acids. Germline V CDR1 and CDR2: MNHEY, SMNVEV (reference sequence). V trimming: 4 bases; J trimming: 5 bases; junction bases outside the gene matches: 6. The CDR3 protein is CASSYRDRADNEQFF. In DNA form, the CDR3 reads TGTGCCAGCAGTTACCGGGACAGGGCGGACAATGAGCAGTTCTTC.

This clone was seen once. This sequence joins TRBV30 and TRBJ2-2; D might be TRBD2 (6 bases). The CDR3 extends over 14 amino acids. CDR1 and CDR2 (germline): GTSNPN, SVGIG (reference sequence). Trimming removed 3 bases from V and 5 bases from J, with 13 bases in between. This CDR3 is CAWSYGSFTGELFF. CDR3 coding DNA: TGTGCCTGGAGCTACGGGAGTTTTACCGGGGAGCTGTTTTTT.

The chain carries TRBV19 and TRBJ2-1; D is undetermined. V lost 6 bases and J lost 6, with 12 bases in between. Germline CDR1 is LNHDA and CDR2 is SQIVND (reference sequence). The CDR3 consists of 13 residues. CDR3 in amino acids: CASRRAMGNEQFF. CDR3 in DNA: TGTGCCAGTAGACGAGCTATGGGCAATGAGCAGTTCTTC.

The chain has TRBV4-3 and TRBJ2-1; TRBD2 agrees at 10 bases. Unmatched junction bases numbered 11, after V lost 4 bases and J lost 2 bases. The V gene's germline CDR1 is LGHNA and CDR2 YSLEER. There are 18 residues in the CDR3. The CDR3 DNA sequence: TGCGCCAGCAGCCCCTCTGCCTATAGCGGGAGGCCCTACAATGAGCAGTTCTTC. It translates to CASSPSAYSGRPYNEQFF.

The chain couples TRBV6-5 to TRBJ2-1; D is perhaps TRBD2 (5 bases). This CDR3 contains 15 residues. Trimming cost V 5 bases and J 0 bases, with 11 bases left between them. Germline-derived CDR1 and CDR2 are MNHEY and SVGAGI. The CDR3 DNA is TGTGCCAGCAGTATTAGGACTCCCTCCTACAATGAGCAGTTCTTC. Protein: CASSIRTPSYNEQFF.

This rearrangement joins TRBV7-2 to TRBJ2-3; 7 bases align to TRBD2. The CDR3 has 15 amino acids. Trimming cost V 3 bases and J 8 bases; bases outside gene matches: 11. The germline V gene has CDR1 SGHTA and CDR2 FQGNSA. The CDR3 sequence is CASSFSGTARGTQYF. In DNA form, the CDR3 reads TGTGCCAGCAGCTTCAGCGGGACTGCCCGAGGTACGCAGTATTTT.

V is TRBV7-8 and J is TRBJ1-2, with 10 bases lining up with TRBD1. Germline CDR1 and CDR2: SGHVS and FQNEAQ. Trimming cost V 5 bases and J 2 bases; bases outside gene matches: 8. This CDR3 comprises 16 residues. The CDR3 sequence is CASSGWGTGVNYGYTF. The DNA for the CDR3 is TGTGCCAGCAGCGGTTGGGGGACAGGGGTGAACTATGGCTACACCTTC.

The chain has TRBV27 and TRBJ1-5; TRBD1 is a possible D gene (5 bases). Trimming took 2 bases from V and 3 from J, leaving 11 bases between them. CDR1 and CDR2 (germline): MNHEY, SMNVEV (reference sequence). This CDR3 region has 15 residues. The DNA of the CDR3 is TGTGCCAGCAGTTTAACCGACAGCACCAATCAGCCCCAGCATTTT. Protein sequence: CASSLTDSTNQPQHF.

With regard to this clone: The junction and the germline gene differ at one end; a read error may be behind it. The chain carries TRBV7-9 and TRBJ2-4; D unresolved. CDR3 length: 12 amino acids. CDR1 is SEHNR, CDR2 FQNEAQ, per germline (reference sequence). CDR3 sequence: CASRPPKTIQYF. The CDR3, as DNA: TGTGCCAGCAGACCCCCCAAAACCATTCAGTACTTC.

This clone was counted a few times. CDR3 amino acids: CASSPDRVPNTEAFF. In DNA form, the CDR3 reads TGCGCCAGCAGCCCAGACAGGGTGCCGAACACTGAAGCTTTCTTT. This sequence joins TRBV4-3 and TRBJ1-1; 7 bases are shared with TRBD1. V was clipped by 4 bases and J by 1 base; unmatched bases: 6. The CDR3 contains 15 residues. Germline V gives CDR1 LGHNA, CDR2 YSLEER.

The chain combines TRBV7-6 with TRBJ2-1; 13 nucleotides line up with TRBD2. V lost 1 base, J lost 5 bases, and 8 bases stayed unmatched. Germline CDR1 is SGHVS and CDR2 is FNYEAQ. The CDR3 loop spans 18 amino acids. The CDR3 DNA sequence: TGTGCCAGCAGCTTAGGGACTAGCGGGAGAAGAAAAAACAATGAGCAGTTCTTC. Translation: CASSLGTSGRRKNNEQFF. The variable domain in full, with the rest retrieved from reference TRBV7-6 and TRBJ2-1, is GAGVSQSPRYKVTKRGQDVALRCDPISGHVSLYWYRQALGQGPEFLTYFNYEAQQDKSGLPNDRFSAERPEGSISTLTIQRTEQRDSAMYRCASSLGTSGRRKNNEQFFGPGTRLTVL.

The chain recombines TRBV19 with TRBJ2-1; D gene uncertain. This CDR3 is 13 amino acids long. Trimming pared 0 bases from V and 9 bases from J, leaving 9 bases between. CDR1 is LNHDA, CDR2 SQIVND, per germline (reference sequence). CDR3 sequence reads: CASSIDLDGEQFF. CDR3 sequence (DNA): TGTGCCAGTAGTATAGATTTGGACGGTGAGCAGTTCTTC.

The CDR3 is CASSFRTGLYQETQYF. In DNA form, the CDR3 reads TGCGCCAGCAGCTTCCGGACAGGCTTGTACCAAGAGACCCAGTACTTC. This chain uses TRBV5-1 with TRBJ2-5; 7 nucleotides match TRBD1. Germline assignment: CDR1 SGHRS and CDR2 YFSETQ. The length of the CDR3 is 16 residues. J lost 0 bases, V lost 2 bases, and 7 bases had no gene match.

The chain is built from TRBV29-1 and TRBJ2-5; TRBD2 matches at 13 bases. The CDR3 spans 17 residues. CDR1 is SQVTM and CDR2 is ANQGSEA in the germline V gene. Losses at the gene ends were 4 bases for V and 5 bases for J; bases not matched to a gene: 13. The DNA of the CDR3 is TGCAGCGTTGGTGGGGGACTAGCGGGGCCAAAGGGTGAGACCCAGTACTTC. Amino acid sequence: CSVGGGLAGPKGETQYF.